The rows below give T cell receptor beta chains drawn from one sample of a study of T cell responses to AZD1222 COVID-19 vaccine. TCRdb's copy holds only in-frame clones and misses some; the assay was immunoSEQ multiplex PCR. The table records fewer than 85,000 clones, about 88% of them present only once. Sequences were derived from peripheral blood, sampled on day 0 of AZD1222 vaccination. The source of these receptors is an adult in good health. The CDR3 runs from the conserved cysteine through the conserved F or W. The D gene is left open where the match is weak. The size field is filled for only some rows; it gives once, few, many or a size class.

d_call j_call cdr3_length v_call clone_size cdr3_aa cdr3_nt
TRBD2 TRBJ2-1 19 TRBV6-2/TRBV6-3 NA CASSYSVLAGGPGYNEQFF TGTGCCAGCAGTTACTCCGTCCTAGCGGGAGGGCCAGGTTACAATGAGCAGTTCTTC
NA TRBJ2-6 15 TRBV6-5 once CASSLRLTGANVLTF TGTGCCAGCAGTTTAAGGTTAACTGGGGCCAACGTCCTGACTTTC
NA TRBJ1-4 16 TRBV30 NA CAWSLSQVQVGEKLFF TGTGCCTGGAGCCTATCTCAGGTCCAAGTGGGTGAAAAACTGTTTTTT
NA TRBJ2-7 12 TRBV7-6 NA CASSLYDYEQYF TGTGCCAGCAGCTTATATGACTACGAGCAGTACTTC
TRBD1 TRBJ1-1 15 TRBV18 NA CASSTGGSMNTEAFF TGTGCCAGCTCTACAGGGGGGAGTATGAACACTGAAGCTTTCTTT
NA TRBJ1-5 15 TRBV5-8 NA CASSATGYSNQPQHF TGTGCCAGCAGCGCGACAGGATATAGCAATCAGCCCCAGCATTTT
TRBD1 TRBJ1-5 14 TRBV3-1/TRBV3-2 NA CASSQGQGAQPQHF TGTGCCAGCAGCCAAGGACAGGGGGCTCAGCCCCAGCATTTT
NA TRBJ2-2 16 TRBV24-1 NA CATSDRTPANTGELFF TGTGCCACCAGTGATCGTACACCCGCGAACACCGGGGAGCTGTTTTTT
NA TRBJ1-2 11 TRBV24-1 NA CATRGPFGYTF TGTGCCACCAGGGGCCCGTTTGGCTACACCTTC
NA TRBJ1-1 14 TRBV5-8 few CASSSRVGNTEAFF TGTGCCAGCAGCTCCAGGGTGGGGAACACTGAAGCTTTCTTT
TRBD1 TRBJ2-7 15 TRBV5-1 NA CASSFGQGGSYEQYF TGCGCCAGCAGCTTTGGACAGGGGGGATCCTACGAGCAGTACTTC
NA TRBJ1-2 12 TRBV10-3 NA CAISPGEGGYTF TGTGCCATCAGCCCCGGAGAGGGTGGCTACACCTTC
TRBD1 TRBJ2-1 17 TRBV5-1 NA CATRGFGPGQADNEQFF TGCGCCACTCGAGGTTTTGGGCCGGGACAGGCGGACAATGAGCAGTTCTTC
NA TRBJ1-1 13 TRBV7-8 NA CASSLAQGAEAFF TGTGCCAGCAGCTTAGCGCAGGGAGCTGAAGCTTTCTTT
NA TRBJ2-5 8 TRBV20-1 NA CSAGTQYF TGCAGCGCGGGGACCCAGTACTTC
NA TRBJ2-2 15 TRBV11-3 NA CASSLDPSQAGELFF TGTGCCAGCAGCTTAGATCCCTCACAGGCCGGGGAGCTGTTTTTT
NA TRBJ1-2 13 TRBV12-3/TRBV12-4 NA CASSFLVSAGYTF TGTGCCAGCAGTTTCCTGGTTTCTGCTGGCTACACCTTC
NA TRBJ2-7 14 TRBV7-9 few CASSRLQGSYEQYF TGTGCCAGCAGTCGATTACAGGGCTCCTACGAGCAGTACTTC
NA TRBJ1-3 14 TRBV3-1/TRBV3-2 NA CASSQKGSGNTIYF TGTGCCAGCAGCCAAAAGGGATCTGGAAACACCATATATTTT
NA TRBJ1-2 15 TRBV6-5 NA CASSYVGRSGGGYTF TGTGCCAGCAGTTACGTGGGGCGGTCCGGGGGTGGCTACACCTTC
NA TRBJ1-2 16 TRBV7-8 NA CASSLGSGVNYYGYTF TGTGCCAGCAGCCTGGGCTCTGGGGTGAATTACTATGGCTACACCTTC
NA TRBJ1-3 14 TRBV7-9 NA CASSLGLSGNTIYF TGTGCCAGCAGCTTAGGGCTCTCTGGAAACACCATATATTTT
NA TRBJ2-2 14 TRBV5-1 NA CASLAGVGSGELFF TGCGCCAGCCTCGCAGGGGTGGGGAGCGGGGAGCTGTTTTTT
NA TRBJ1-4 14 TRBV29-1 NA CSVMGAATNEKLFF TGCAGCGTCATGGGAGCAGCAACTAATGAAAAACTGTTTTTT
NA TRBJ2-1 15 TRBV7-9 NA CASSLGGTKYNEQFF TGTGCCAGCAGCTTGGGGGGGACAAAATACAATGAGCAGTTCTTC
NA TRBJ1-1 14 TRBV11-3 NA CASTRRQVDTEAFF TGTGCCAGCACCCGTCGACAGGTAGACACTGAAGCTTTCTTT
NA TRBJ2-5 16 TRBV24-1 NA CATSDLGRGSQETQYF TGTGCCACCAGTGATTTAGGTCGGGGGTCCCAAGAGACCCAGTACTTC
NA TRBJ1-6 13 TRBV6-6 NA CASDRDDNSPLHF TGTGCCAGCGATCGGGACGATAATTCACCCCTCCACTTT
TRBD1 TRBJ1-2 15 TRBV5-5 NA CASSWRTGLHYGYTF TGTGCCAGCAGCTGGAGGACAGGGCTTCACTATGGCTACACCTTC
NA TRBJ1-2 14 TRBV19 NA CASSTLSANYGYTF TGTGCCAGTAGTACCCTTTCAGCTAACTATGGCTACACCTTC
TRBD1 TRBJ1-6 15 TRBV11-3 NA CASSSMGQYNSPLHF TGTGCCAGCAGCTCCATGGGACAGTATAATTCACCCCTCCACTTT
NA TRBJ1-1 17 TRBV7-2 once CASSLAGVEKMNTEAFF TGTGCCAGCAGCTTAGCCGGTGTAGAGAAAATGAACACTGAAGCTTTCTTT
TRBD2 TRBJ2-5 15 TRBV6-5 NA CASSSTSGGQETQYF TGTGCCAGCAGTTCAACTAGCGGGGGTCAAGAGACCCAGTACTTC